The 29 T cell receptor beta chains presented below share a single source sample, sequenced in a study of CD4 T cells in relation to SARS-CoV-2 and coronaviruses. For these TCRs, the target antigens are not known. Unexposed donor CD4+ T cells date from about 2011-2018, before the COVID-19 pandemic. CD4+ T cells were isolated from the cells after about ten days of culture. The repertoire was sequenced with immunoSEQ multiplex PCR; TCRdb's copy has only in-frame clones and lacks some. This table holds 25,000 to 35,000 clones, around 72% found once. The sequencing input was CD4+ T cells from PBMCs, cultured in vitro. The source is a human donor in good health.

The chain couples TRBV2 to TRBJ1-6, with unresolved D. Germline V gene lookup returns CDR1 SNHLY and CDR2 FYNNEI. V lost 3 bases and J 9 bases, leaving 15 bases between the germline ends. The CDR3 covers 15 residues. CDR3 DNA sequence: TGTGCCAGCAGTGATTCGATGGGGATCGGTTCACCCCTCCACTTT. This gives the protein CASSDSMGIGSPLHF.

This clone was seen only a few times. The chain is built from TRBV6-5 and TRBJ2-3; weak D call: TRBD1 (6 bases). This CDR3 is 14 amino acids long. The germline CDR1 and CDR2 sequences are MNHEY and SVGAGI. Trimming stripped 7 bases from V and 6 bases from J, with 17 bases between. The CDR3 here is CASKPGTLRDTQYF. The CDR3 DNA is TGTGCCAGCAAACCCGGGACATTGCGGGATACGCAGTATTTT.

This chain uses TRBV3-1 (or the pseudogene TRBV3-2) with TRBJ2-3; TRBD2 agrees at 12 bases. The CDR3 runs to 14 residues. Germline CDR1 and CDR2: LGHDT and YNNKEL (reference sequence). After removal of 10 bases from V and 1 base from J, the junction contained 3 bases not matched to a gene. This CDR3 reads CATGLAGRTDTQYF. As DNA, the CDR3 is TGTGCCACCGGACTAGCGGGACGCACAGATACGCAGTATTTT.

The rearrangement uses TRBV4-2 and TRBJ2-2; a weak D match, TRBD2 (7 bases). In germline, CDR1 is LGHNA, CDR2 YNFKEQ. The CDR3 has 16 amino acids. Trimming shortened V by 2 bases and J by 4 bases, and 14 bases separated the two germline ends. The CDR3, as DNA: TGTGCCAGCAGCCAAACGGGGGGCGGGTCCACCGGGGAGCTGTTTTTT. Encoded protein: CASSQTGGGSTGELFF.

V usage is TRBV7-3 and J usage is TRBJ2-6, with D perhaps TRBD2 (7 bases). This CDR3 has 17 amino acids. V was shortened by 9 bases and J by 0 bases, with 18 bases between the two germline ends. Germline loops: CDR1 SGHTA, CDR2 FQGTGA. CDR3: CASGRGGLSSGANVLTF. The CDR3 region has the DNA TGTGCCAGTGGGAGGGGGGGTCTAAGCTCTGGGGCCAACGTCCTGACTTTC.

The rearrangement links TRBV10-1 to TRBJ2-1, with 13 bases lining up with TRBD2. Germline V gene lookup returns CDR1 WNHNN and CDR2 SYGVQD (reference sequence). V lost 0 bases and J lost 8; bases outside the gene matches: 7. The CDR3 contains 17 residues. Here the CDR3 reads CASSESRTSGSLDEQFF. DNA of the CDR3: TGCGCCAGCAGTGAGTCCCGGACTAGCGGGAGTTTGGATGAGCAGTTCTTC.

The chain carries TRBV29-1 and TRBJ2-5; possibly TRBD2 for D (6 bases). The germline gives CDR1 SQVTM, CDR2 ANQGSEA. The CDR3 is 12 amino acids. V gave up 4 bases and J gave up 5 bases, with 11 bases separating them. CDR3 loop: CSVGQGGETQYF. The CDR3 DNA reads as TGCAGCGTTGGTCAGGGAGGCGAGACCCAGTACTTC. The full variable domain, rest sourced from reference TRBV29-1 and TRBJ2-5, is SAVISQKPSRDICQRGTSLTIQCQVDSQVTMMFWYRQQPGQSLTLIATANQGSEATYESGFVIDKFPISRPNLTFSTLTVSNMSPEDSSIYLCSVGQGGETQYFGPGTRLLVL.

V gene TRBV19 combines with J gene TRBJ1-5, with unresolved D. Germline loops: CDR1 LNHDA, CDR2 SQIVND (reference sequence). The CDR3 spans 14 residues. V lost 10 bases to trimming and J lost 3 bases, with 16 bases between them. The CDR3 spells CATPAWEFNQPQHF. CDR3 in DNA: TGTGCCACCCCAGCTTGGGAGTTCAATCAGCCCCAGCATTTT. Filled out from reference TRBV19 and TRBJ1-5, the complete variable domain reads DGGITQSPKYLFRKEGQNVTLSCEQNLNHDAMYWYRQDPGQGLRLIYYSQIVNDFQKGDIAEGYSVSREKKESFPLTVTSAQKNPTAFYLCATPAWEFNQPQHFGDGTRLSIL.

CDR3 residues: CASSLVGSGQPQHF. CDR3 DNA sequence: TGTGCCAGCAGCTTAGTGGGGTCGGGTCAGCCCCAGCATTTT. The chain carries TRBV7-8 and TRBJ1-5; D not certain. V lost 1 base to trimming and J lost 6 bases, with 10 bases between them. Germline CDR1 is SGHVS and CDR2 is FQNEAQ. The CDR3 totals 14 residues.

The chain recombines TRBV18 with TRBJ2-4; a weak D match, TRBD2 (6 bases). This CDR3 region has 17 residues. V lost 3 bases and J lost 6, with 21 bases in between. The germline gives CDR1 KGHSH, CDR2 LQKENI. CDR3 sequence (DNA): TGTGCCAGCTCACCGGGTCCCTCGCTAGCGACAGTAAACATTCAGTACTTC. Residues: CASSPGPSLATVNIQYF.

The chain uses TRBV9 and TRBJ1-4; 7 bases map to TRBD1. CDR1 SGDLS and CDR2 YYNGEE come from the germline V gene. The CDR3 totals 15 residues. V lost 3 bases and J lost 4; bases outside the gene matches: 6. DNA for the CDR3: TGTGCCAGCAGCGGCGGGACAGCGGTTAATGAAAAACTGTTTTTT. Amino acids: CASSGGTAVNEKLFF.

The table lists this clone with a few counts. The V gene is TRBV7-9, the J gene TRBJ1-5; TRBD1 matches at 10 bases. This CDR3 spans 17 amino acids. Trimming at V came to 1 base and at J to 4 bases, leaving 7 bases not matched to a gene. Per germline, CDR1 SEHNR and CDR2 FQNEAQ (reference sequence). The CDR3 is CASSLGRPGQGNQPQHF. The CDR3 DNA follows: TGTGCCAGCAGCTTAGGAAGACCGGGACAGGGGAATCAGCCCCAGCATTTT.

This rearrangement joins TRBV19 to TRBJ1-4; D remains unclear. V dropped 3 bases and J dropped 6 bases, with 8 bases sitting between them. CDR1 LNHDA and CDR2 SQIVND come from the germline V gene (reference sequence). The CDR3 covers 13 residues. The CDR3 sequence is CASSIGGYEKLFF. CDR3 nucleotides: TGTGCCAGTAGTATTGGAGGGTATGAAAAACTGTTTTTT. Full variable domain (missing parts from reference TRBV19 and TRBJ1-4): DGGITQSPKYLFRKEGQNVTLSCEQNLNHDAMYWYRQDPGQGLRLIYYSQIVNDFQKGDIAEGYSVSREKKESFPLTVTSAQKNPTAFYLCASSIGGYEKLFFGSGTQLSVL.

CDR3 DNA: TGTGCCAGCTCAAGGGGGCGTAATGAAAAACTGTTTTTT. Translated, it gives CASSRGRNEKLFF. V and J are TRBV18 and TRBJ1-4; 7 nucleotides line up with TRBD1. V lost 5 bases and J lost 4; bases outside the gene matches: 1. Germline V gives CDR1 KGHSH, CDR2 LQKENI. CDR3 length: 13 amino acids.

CDR3 coding DNA: TGCGCCAGCAGCCCGGGCGCGGGGGCCGTTATCTATGAGCAGTTCTTC. This codes for CASSPGAGAVIYEQFF. V usage is TRBV5-1 and J usage is TRBJ2-1; TRBD2 might be the D (7 bases). Trimming cost V 4 bases and J 8 bases, with 22 bases left between them. This CDR3 has 16 amino acids. CDR1 SGHRS and CDR2 YFSETQ come from the germline V gene.

Here the CDR3 reads CAWRVGGNREKLFF. CDR3 coding DNA: TGTGCCTGGAGGGTGGGGGGCAATCGTGAAAAACTGTTTTTT. The chain links TRBV30 to TRBJ1-4; possible D gene TRBD1, 6 bases. CDR3 size: 14 residues. From germline, CDR1 is GTSNPN and CDR2 SVGIG (reference sequence). The V end lost 3 bases, the J end lost 7 bases, and 15 bases lay between the germline ends.

The rearrangement links TRBV2 to TRBJ2-1; 8 positions agree with TRBD2. Per germline, CDR1 SNHLY and CDR2 FYNNEI. This CDR3 is 15 amino acids long. Germline trimming cut 6 bases from V and 2 bases from J; bases unmatched to any gene: 6. For the CDR3, the DNA is TGTGCCAGCAGGTCGTTTAGCGGGACCTACAATGAGCAGTTCTTC. Its translation is CASRSFSGTYNEQFF.

The V call is TRBV5-1, the J call TRBJ1-1; 7 positions agree with TRBD1. The germline V gene has CDR1 SGHRS and CDR2 YFSETQ. This CDR3 is built from 13 residues. With 4 bases clipped from V and 3 bases from J, the junction kept 3 bases outside the gene matches. For the CDR3, the DNA is TGCGCCAGCAGCACCGACAGGGACACTGAAGCTTTCTTT. Its translation: CASSTDRDTEAFF.

The CDR3: CASSPRDMGTEAFF. The CDR3 DNA is TGTGCCAGCAGCCCCCGGGACATGGGCACTGAAGCTTTCTTT. The chain is built from TRBV7-2 and TRBJ1-1, with D possibly being TRBD1 (6 bases). Trimming stripped 5 bases from V and 4 bases from J, with 14 bases between. Per the germline V gene, CDR1 is SGHTA and CDR2 is FQGNSA. This CDR3 has 14 amino acids. The full variable domain, rest sourced from reference TRBV7-2 and TRBJ1-1, is GAGVSQSPSNKVTEKGKDVELRCDPISGHTALYWYRQSLGQGLEFLIYFQGNSAPDKSGLPSDRFSAERTGGSVSTLTIQRTQQEDSAVYLCASSPRDMGTEAFFGQGTRLTVV.

V is TRBV5-1 and J is TRBJ1-1; D unresolved. V was pared by 4 bases and J by 7 bases, with 20 bases between. This CDR3 spans 15 amino acids. Germline CDR1 SGHRS, CDR2 YFSETQ. The CDR3 sequence is CASSTGTPRGNEAFF. DNA for the CDR3: TGCGCCAGCAGCACCGGAACCCCACGAGGGAATGAAGCTTTCTTT.

This chain connects TRBV5-5 to TRBJ2-5; 7 bases map to TRBD1. Germline V gives CDR1 SGHKS, CDR2 YYEKEE (reference sequence). The CDR3 length is 14 residues. Trimming at V came to 4 bases and at J to 5 bases, leaving 8 bases not matched to a gene. The CDR3 region is CASSPTGTDETQYF. The CDR3 DNA reads TGTGCCAGCAGCCCGACAGGGACGGACGAGACCCAGTACTTC.

This rearrangement joins TRBV11-3 to TRBJ2-1, with D possibly TRBD1 on 5 matching bases. The germline gives CDR1 SGHNT, CDR2 YENEEA. CDR3 length equals 14 residues. Trimming stripped 2 bases from V and 1 base from J, with 6 bases between. CDR3 nucleotide sequence: TGTGCCAGCAGCTTAAGGGGTTCCTACAATGAGCAGTTCTTC. Protein: CASSLRGSYNEQFF.

This clone was recorded a few times. This rearrangement joins TRBV4-2 to TRBJ1-1; D perhaps matches TRBD1 (5 bases). CDR1 is LGHNA and CDR2 is YNFKEQ in the germline V gene. CDR3 size: 14 residues. Between the trimmed V and J ends, which lost 1 base and 5 bases, there was a span of 11 bases. The CDR3 DNA is TGTGCCAGCAGCCAAGGGAAGGGGAGGACTGAAGCTTTCTTT. This gives the protein CASSQGKGRTEAFF.

The genes are TRBV20-1 and TRBJ1-1; D gene ambiguous. CDR3 length: 10 amino acids. Per germline, CDR1 DFQATT and CDR2 SNEGSKA (reference sequence). V was trimmed by 1 base and J by 6 bases, leaving 3 bases between them. The CDR3 loop reads CSARVSEAFF. The CDR3 DNA sequence: TGCAGTGCTAGAGTCTCTGAAGCTTTCTTT.

The chain recombines TRBV30 with TRBJ1-1, with TRBD1 as a possible D gene (5 bases). Germline V gene sequence: CDR1 GTSNPN, CDR2 SVGIG (reference sequence). V shed 5 bases and J shed 11 bases, with 24 bases lying between them. CDR3 length: 14 residues. The CDR3 reads CAWGLPGLPMGAFF. The CDR3 DNA reads as TGTGCCTGGGGGCTACCGGGACTCCCTATGGGGGCTTTCTTT.

This chain connects TRBV4-2 to TRBJ2-1; 8 bases line up with TRBD2. With V trimmed by 1 base and J by 3 bases, 5 bases remained unmatched. The CDR3 spans 16 residues. Germline CDR1 LGHNA, CDR2 YNFKEQ. The CDR3 loop is CASSQGSGGGYNEQFF. CDR3 nucleotide sequence: TGTGCCAGCAGCCAAGGGTCGGGAGGGGGCTACAATGAGCAGTTCTTC.

The J gene is TRBJ1-5, the V gene TRBV5-5, with 7 nucleotides matching TRBD1. Germline-derived CDR1 and CDR2 are SGHKS and YYEKEE (reference sequence). V gave up 4 bases and J gave up 9 bases; unmatched junction bases: 13. There are 15 residues in the CDR3. CDR3 sequence reads: CASSKTGTTGVPQHF. Here the CDR3 DNA reads TGTGCCAGCAGCAAGACAGGGACCACCGGGGTGCCCCAGCATTTT. Supplemented by reference TRBV5-5 and TRBJ1-5, the full variable domain reads DAGVTQSPTHLIKTRGQQVTLRCSPISGHKSVSWYQQVLGQGPQFIFQYYEKEERGRGNFPDRFSARQFPNYSSELNVNALLLGDSALYLCASSKTGTTGVPQHFGDGTRLSIL.

This clone was counted a few times. The CDR3 loop reads CASSPGQRQPQHF. The CDR3 DNA sequence: TGTGCCAGTAGTCCGGGACAGCGGCAGCCCCAGCATTTT. The V gene is TRBV19, the J gene TRBJ1-5, with TRBD1 matching over 7 bases. The CDR3 runs 13 residues. V lost 5 bases and J lost 7; bases outside the gene matches: 5. The germline V gene encodes CDR1 LNHDA and CDR2 SQIVND (reference sequence).

The chain combines TRBV29-1 with TRBJ2-3, with 9 positions matching TRBD2. Trimming cost V 7 bases and J 4 bases; bases outside gene matches: 6. Germline V gene lookup returns CDR1 SQVTM and CDR2 ANQGSEA. The CDR3 consists of 13 residues. The DNA of the CDR3 is TGCAGCGCAGCTAGCGGGATGTCAGATACGCAGTATTTT. Translation gives CSAASGMSDTQYF.